This TCR beta chain emerged from a study of T cell repertoires in cytomegalovirus infection. Study at large: Through public TCR beta signatures, both CMV infection and matching HLA type were indicated. Notes on the study in general: CMV-specific HLA-C-restricted TCR beta clonotypes dominated the ex vivo response. The study identified carriers of CMV plus the relevant HLA from cumulative public TCR beta family frequency.

This clonotype was found a few times. Its specificity is unknown. TCRdb redid the calling of the reads with MiXCR, one entry per CDR3 protein. This repertoire shows 830,000 or so distinct CDR3 sequences, approximately 29% found once; its top ten account for about an eighth. Sequenced material: cultured CD8+ T cells from PBMCs, taken from culture after CMV antigen stimulation. The TCR comes from a human donor in good health (CMV status not recorded). Some clones in this sample may be carry-over from other donors' samples.

The CDR3 is CASSLRDRGRGTGELFF. As DNA, the CDR3 is TGTGCCAGCAGCTTGCGGGACAGGGGTAGGGGGACCGGGGAGCTGTTTTTT. This chain uses TRBV5-5 with TRBJ2-2; 10 nucleotides align to TRBD1. The germline V gene has CDR1 SGHKS and CDR2 YYEKEE (reference sequence). J lost 5 bases, V lost 1 base, and 8 bases had no gene match. CDR3 size: 17 residues.